The 25 T cell receptor beta chains listed next were all sequenced from one sample in a study of PD-1 blockade in classical Hodgkin lymphoma. Clones were sequenced by immunoSEQ multiplex PCR, and TCRdb holds only the in-frame ones, with some missing. Counted here are some 23,000 clones, 60% to 85% occurring once; the ten biggest clones make up about 8.6%. After autologous stem cell transplantation all patients relapsed, and prior brentuximab vedotin exposure differed between cohorts. This specimen consisted of peripheral blood mononuclear cells (PBMCs), obtained before the second cycle of nivolumab. These receptors were collected from a human donor with classical Hodgkin lymphoma.

The genes are TRBV5-1 and TRBJ2-1; 10 nucleotides match TRBD2. The CDR3 runs to 15 residues. J lost 10 bases, V lost 4 bases, and 11 bases had no gene match. The germline V gene has CDR1 SGHRS and CDR2 YFSETQ. CDR3 coding DNA: TGCGCCAGCAGCCTGGGCCTAGCGGGAGCGGAGGAGCAGTTCTTC. Translation gives CASSLGLAGAEEQFF.

A note on this clone: Compared with germline, one end of the junction differs, possibly owing to a read error. This chain connects TRBV7-9 to TRBJ1-2; TRBD1 is a possible D gene (5 bases). Looked up from germline, CDR1 is SEHNR and CDR2 is FQNEAQ (reference sequence). This CDR3 contains 13 residues. For the CDR3, the DNA is TGTGCCAGCAGCTCCGGGACTAACCATGGCTACACCTTC. Translating gives CASSSGTNHGYTF.

The chain employs TRBV5-1 and TRBJ2-7, with 14 bases fitting TRBD2. V trimming: 4 bases; J trimming: 2 bases; junction bases outside the gene matches: 8. Germline lookup yields CDR1 SGHRS and CDR2 YFSETQ. The CDR3 runs to 17 residues. The CDR3 region has the DNA TGCGCCAGCAGCATCGGACTAGCGGGAGGTCTGACCTACGAGCAGTACTTC. Its translation is CASSIGLAGGLTYEQYF.

This clone ranks as medium-sized (0.01 to 0.1%). V gene TRBV19 combines with J gene TRBJ2-1; D may correspond to TRBD1 or TRBD2 (6 bases each). V lost 5 bases, J lost 6 bases, and 14 bases lay in between. Germline lookup yields CDR1 LNHDA and CDR2 SQIVND (reference sequence). The CDR3 loop spans 14 amino acids. This CDR3 reads CASSGGGTINEQFF. CDR3 nucleotide sequence: TGTGCCAGTAGTGGGGGCGGGACAATCAATGAGCAGTTCTTC. Full variable domain (missing parts from reference TRBV19 and TRBJ2-1): DGGITQSPKYLFRKEGQNVTLSCEQNLNHDAMYWYRQDPGQGLRLIYYSQIVNDFQKGDIAEGYSVSREKKESFPLTVTSAQKNPTAFYLCASSGGGTINEQFFGPGTRLTVL.

The V gene is TRBV5-1, the J gene TRBJ2-3, with 9 bases fitting TRBD2. CDR3 size: 17 residues. CDR1 is SGHRS and CDR2 is YFSETQ in the germline V gene. V shed 4 bases and J 0 bases; nucleotides not matched to a gene: 9. CDR3 residues: CASSRGLAETSTDTQYF. The CDR3 coding sequence is TGCGCCAGCAGCCGGGGACTAGCAGAGACTAGCACAGATACGCAGTATTTT.

V is TRBV18 and J is TRBJ1-5; D ambiguous. The CDR3 is 14 residues long. Deletions cut 3 bases from V and 7 bases from J, with 13 bases between. Germline CDR1 KGHSH, CDR2 LQKENI. CDR3 region: CASSPWTTGQPQHF. The CDR3 region has the DNA TGTGCCAGCTCACCTTGGACGACGGGCCAGCCCCAGCATTTT.

The V gene is TRBV10-3, the J gene TRBJ1-4, with D tentatively TRBD1 (5 bases). Trimming stripped 8 bases from V and 7 bases from J, with 14 bases between. The CDR3 is 13 residues long. CDR1 ENHRY and CDR2 SYGVKD come from the germline V gene. CDR3: CAIGAGFSEKLFF. The DNA of the CDR3 is TGTGCCATCGGGGCAGGGTTCTCTGAAAAACTGTTTTTT.

V usage is TRBV7-8 and J usage is TRBJ2-1; 11 nucleotides agree with TRBD2. Germline assignment: CDR1 SGHVS and CDR2 FQNEAQ. Losses at the gene ends were 5 bases for V and 6 bases for J; bases not matched to a gene: 9. The CDR3 is 16 residues long. CDR3: CASSKRVAGGPNEQFF. The CDR3 DNA is TGTGCCAGCAGCAAAAGGGTAGCGGGAGGGCCCAATGAGCAGTTCTTC.

CDR3 sequence reads: CASSTGGYEQYF. In DNA, the CDR3 is TGTGCCAGCAGCACAGGGGGCTACGAGCAGTACTTC. The gene calls are TRBV6-6 and TRBJ2-7, with TRBD1 matching over 8 bases. The trim removed 6 bases at V and 3 bases at J, leaving 1 base unmatched. CDR1 MNHNY and CDR2 SVGAGI come from the germline V gene (reference sequence). This CDR3 region has 12 residues.

This sequence joins TRBV5-1 and TRBJ2-5, with 10 bases fitting TRBD2. The CDR3 runs 15 residues. In germline, CDR1 is SGHRS, CDR2 YFSETQ. V gave up 0 bases and J gave up 4 bases; unmatched junction bases: 3. The CDR3, as DNA: TGCGCCAGCAGCTTGGGACTAGCGGGCGGAGAGACCCAGTACTTC. Encoded protein: CASSLGLAGGETQYF.

This clone has more than one count but fewer than ten. The chain is built from TRBV5-1 and TRBJ1-4; D ambiguous. Germline V CDR1 and CDR2: SGHRS, YFSETQ. The CDR3 runs 14 residues. Between the trimmed V and J ends, which lost 3 bases and 5 bases, there was a span of 11 bases. The CDR3: CASSSTSPNEKLFF. The CDR3 bases are TGCGCCAGCAGCTCCACCAGTCCGAATGAAAAACTGTTTTTT.

This rearrangement joins TRBV25-1 to TRBJ2-5; D not certain. This CDR3 comprises 14 residues. Germline-derived CDR1 and CDR2 are MGHDK and SYGVNS. With 3 bases removed from V and 2 bases from J, the gap between germline ends came to 10 bases. In nucleotides, the CDR3 is TGTGCCAGCAGTGACCACGGCTTGCAAGAGACCCAGTACTTC. It is translated as CASSDHGLQETQYF.

CDR3 amino acids: CASSLASPASSYNEQFF. The CDR3 DNA reads as TGTGCCAGCAGCTTAGCGAGTCCCGCGAGCTCCTACAATGAGCAGTTCTTC. V usage is TRBV7-6 and J usage is TRBJ2-1; D call uncertain. This CDR3 region has 17 residues. Trimming pared 0 bases from V and 0 bases from J, leaving 12 bases between. CDR1 is SGHVS, CDR2 FNYEAQ, per germline. The full variable domain, rest sourced from reference TRBV7-6 and TRBJ2-1, is GAGVSQSPRYKVTKRGQDVALRCDPISGHVSLYWYRQALGQGPEFLTYFNYEAQQDKSGLPNDRFSAERPEGSISTLTIQRTEQRDSAMYRCASSLASPASSYNEQFFGPGTRLTVL.

V gene TRBV7-9 combines with J gene TRBJ1-2; D is ambiguous. CDR3 length: 14 residues. Germline CDR1 and CDR2: SEHNR and FQNEAQ (reference sequence). V lost 10 bases and J 4 bases, leaving 19 bases between the germline ends. CDR3 DNA sequence: TGTGCCACCTTATTGCAGCCGGCCCCCTATGGCTACACCTTC. It codes for CATLLQPAPYGYTF.

The V and J genes are TRBV28 and TRBJ2-5, with D perhaps matching TRBD2 (6 bases). V was cut by 5 bases and J by 9 bases, with 19 bases left in between. From germline, CDR1 is MDHEN and CDR2 SYDVKM. This CDR3 has 14 residues. Here the CDR3 DNA reads TGTGCCAGCAGTCTTCCGGGACTGGCGGTGTCCCAGTACTTC. It yields the protein CASSLPGLAVSQYF.

The rearrangement links TRBV7-9 to TRBJ2-7, with D perhaps matching TRBD1 (6 bases). V lost 1 base, J lost 3 bases, and 7 bases lay in between. The length of the CDR3 is 13 residues. CDR1 SEHNR and CDR2 FQNEAQ come from the germline V gene (reference sequence). CDR3 sequence (DNA): TGTGCCAGCAGCTTAGAAGGGGGCTACGAGCAGTACTTC. Its translation is CASSLEGGYEQYF.

The CDR3 here is CASTTDRGKDTQYF. The CDR3 bases are TGTGCCAGCACTACGGACAGGGGGAAAGATACGCAGTATTTT. The V call is TRBV2, the J call TRBJ2-3; 10 bases line up with TRBD1. V was pared by 7 bases and J by 5 bases, with 6 bases of the junction left unmatched. CDR1 is SNHLY and CDR2 is FYNNEI in the germline V gene. This CDR3 spans 14 amino acids.

The V and J genes are TRBV5-1 and TRBJ2-7, with 7 nucleotides matching TRBD1. The CDR3 runs to 12 residues. Looked up from germline, CDR1 is SGHRS and CDR2 is YFSETQ. Trimming took 5 bases from V and 3 from J; bases not matched to a gene: 2. CDR3 sequence: CASRGGNYEQYF. The CDR3 nucleotides read TGCGCCAGCAGAGGGGGCAACTACGAGCAGTACTTC.

J is TRBJ2-1 and V is TRBV12-5; the match to TRBD2 covers 9 bases. The CDR3 runs to 12 residues. Germline-derived CDR1 and CDR2 are LGHNT and FRNRAP. CDR3 DNA: TGTCCGAGACTAGCGGAATACAATGAGCAGTTCTTC. Residues: CPRLAEYNEQFF. The full variable domain, completed using reference TRBV12-5 and TRBJ2-1, is DARVTQTPRHKVTEMGQEVTMRCQPILGHNTVFWYRQTMMQGLELLAYFRNRAPLDDSGMPKDRFSAEMPDATLATLKIQPSEPRDSAVYFCPRLAEYNEQFFGPGTRLTVL.

The chain uses TRBV19 and TRBJ2-3, with TRBD2 matching 12 bases. Unmatched junction bases numbered 3, after V lost 7 bases and J lost 4 bases. Germline V lookup: CDR1 LNHDA, CDR2 SQIVND (reference sequence). This CDR3 has 14 residues. The CDR3 coding sequence is TGTGCCAGTACCGGGACTAGCGGGTCAGATACGCAGTATTTT. It codes for CASTGTSGSDTQYF.

The chain carries TRBV2 and TRBJ2-5, with TRBD1 matching over 8 bases. The J call could be wrong; TRBJ2-7 is a better fit for the DNA end. Germline CDR1 SNHLY, CDR2 FYNNEI. The CDR3 totals 12 residues. DNA for the CDR3: TGTGCCAGAGGACAGGGAACCTACGAGCAGTACTTC. Protein product: CARGQGTYEQYF.

A few counts support this clone. The chain links TRBV10-1 to TRBJ2-3, with a tentative D call TRBD2 (6 bases). Germline lookup yields CDR1 WNHNN and CDR2 SYGVQD (reference sequence). Trimming stripped 4 bases from V and 2 bases from J, with 10 bases between. This CDR3 spans 14 amino acids. The CDR3 protein is CASSVGGDTDTQYF. The CDR3 nucleotides read TGCGCCAGCAGTGTGGGGGGAGACACAGATACGCAGTATTTT.

The chain recombines TRBV7-6 with TRBJ2-5; possibly TRBD1 for D (5 bases). Deletions cut 4 bases from V and 3 bases from J, with 12 bases between. The CDR3 is 14 residues long. Germline V gene data show CDR1 as SGHVS and CDR2 as FNYEAQ. CDR3 amino acids: CASSWGGEEETQYF. The CDR3 DNA reads TGTGCCAGCAGCTGGGGCGGAGAGGAAGAGACCCAGTACTTC.

The chain uses TRBV28 and TRBJ1-1; D unclear. The CDR3 covers 12 residues. In germline, CDR1 is MDHEN, CDR2 SYDVKM. Deletions cut 10 bases from V and 3 bases from J, with 12 bases between. The CDR3 DNA sequence: TGTGCCACAGGAGCGAGGTACACTGAAGCTTTCTTT. This gives the protein CATGARYTEAFF.

The V call is TRBV11-2, the J call TRBJ2-7; 11 positions match TRBD2. V was clipped by 1 base and J by 6 bases; unmatched bases: 2. Germline V CDR1 and CDR2: SGHAT, FQNNGV. The CDR3 consists of 14 residues. The CDR3 DNA is TGTGCCAGCAGCTTAGCTAGCGGGGGGAGCGAGCAGTACTTC. It translates to CASSLASGGSEQYF.